One and the same sample provided the 5 T cell receptor beta chains below, sequenced in a study of radiation and T cells in renal cell carcinoma. Time point noted: baseline pretreatment blood. Noted treatment: 15 Gy SBRT to primary tumor, nephrectomy 4 weeks later. Sequencing used immunoSEQ multiplex PCR; TCRdb keeps in-frame clones, though not all of them. The table lists about 95,000 clones, 75% to 90% of them singletons. The input for sequencing was blood, taken from a patient whose treatment included radiotherapy and nephrectomy. These receptor sequences come from a man between 50 and 59 years old with renal cell carcinoma.

CDR3 protein: CASSLEDRGYTF. The DNA for the CDR3 is TGTGCCAGCAGCTTGGAGGATCGCGGCTACACCTTC. The chain recombines TRBV5-5 with TRBJ1-2; the D is unclear. The V end lost 0 bases, the J end lost 8 bases, and 8 bases lay between the germline ends. Germline V gives CDR1 SGHKS, CDR2 YYEKEE (reference sequence). The CDR3 is 12 amino acids.

V is TRBV7-2 and J is TRBJ2-3; D unclear. CDR1 is SGHTA and CDR2 is FQGNSA in the germline V gene. This CDR3 has 15 residues. The V end was cut by 0 bases, the J end by 2 bases, with 9 bases between. This CDR3 reads CASSLATAATDTQYF. The CDR3 DNA is TGTGCCAGCAGCTTAGCAACGGCAGCCACAGATACGCAGTATTTT.

The V gene is TRBV5-5, the J gene TRBJ2-7; D possibly corresponds to TRBD1 (5 bases). The ends were cut back, 1 base at V and 3 bases at J, with 5 bases in the middle. In germline, CDR1 is SGHKS, CDR2 YYEKEE (reference sequence). This CDR3 contains 12 residues. The CDR3 protein is CASSLQGYEQYF. CDR3 coding DNA: TGTGCCAGCAGCTTGCAGGGCTACGAGCAGTACTTC.

This clone occurred once. The genes are TRBV19 and TRBJ2-4; 7 bases map to TRBD2. V dropped 3 bases and J dropped 4; count of bases not matched to a gene: 12. CDR3 length: 17 amino acids. CDR1 is LNHDA, CDR2 SQIVND, per germline (reference sequence). CDR3 residues: CASSIEAPGLGKNIQYF. DNA for the CDR3: TGTGCCAGTAGTATTGAGGCTCCCGGACTAGGAAAAAACATTCAGTACTTC.

The rearrangement joins TRBV27 to TRBJ2-7; 8 nucleotides align to TRBD2. This CDR3 has 14 residues. The V segment lost 6 bases and the J segment 2 bases; nucleotides outside the gene matches: 6. Germline V gene data show CDR1 as MNHEY and CDR2 as SMNVEV (reference sequence). CDR3 nucleotides: TGTGCCAGCAGACCCGGACTAGCTGCCTACGAGCAGTACTTC. It yields the protein CASRPGLAAYEQYF.